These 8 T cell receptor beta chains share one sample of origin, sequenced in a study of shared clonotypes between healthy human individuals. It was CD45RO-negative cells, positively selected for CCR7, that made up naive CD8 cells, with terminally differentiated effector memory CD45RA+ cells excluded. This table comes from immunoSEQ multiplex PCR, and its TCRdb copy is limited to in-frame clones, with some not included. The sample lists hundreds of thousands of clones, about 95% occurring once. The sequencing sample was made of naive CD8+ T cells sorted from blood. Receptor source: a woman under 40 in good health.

CDR3 residues: CASRAPGTSGNYEQYF. CDR3 sequence (DNA): TGTGCCAGCAGGGCCCCCGGGACTAGCGGGAACTACGAGCAGTACTTC. The chain joins TRBV2 to TRBJ2-7; 13 bases agree with TRBD2. Germline V gene lookup returns CDR1 SNHLY and CDR2 FYNNEI. J gave up 3 bases and V 6 bases, and 8 bases lay outside the gene matches. The CDR3 is 16 residues long.

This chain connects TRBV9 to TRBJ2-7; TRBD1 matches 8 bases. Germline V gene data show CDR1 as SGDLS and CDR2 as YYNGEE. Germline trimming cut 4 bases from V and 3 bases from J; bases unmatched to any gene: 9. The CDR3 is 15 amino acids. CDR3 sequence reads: CASSTDRGLDYEQYF. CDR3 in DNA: TGTGCCAGCAGCACCGACAGGGGATTAGACTACGAGCAGTACTTC.

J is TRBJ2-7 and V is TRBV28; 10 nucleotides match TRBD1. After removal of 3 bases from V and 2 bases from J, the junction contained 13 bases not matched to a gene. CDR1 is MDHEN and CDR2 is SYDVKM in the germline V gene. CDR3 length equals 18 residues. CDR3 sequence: CASSFPTLTGGQPYEQYF. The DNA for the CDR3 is TGTGCCAGCAGTTTCCCGACTCTGACAGGGGGCCAGCCCTACGAGCAGTACTTC.

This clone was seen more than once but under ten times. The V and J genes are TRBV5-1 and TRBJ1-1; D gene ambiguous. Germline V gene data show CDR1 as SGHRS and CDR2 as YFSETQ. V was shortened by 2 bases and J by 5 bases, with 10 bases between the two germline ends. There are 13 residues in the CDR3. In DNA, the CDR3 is TGCGCCAGCAGCTTCGGCAGTGCTACTGAAGCTTTCTTT. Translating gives CASSFGSATEAFF.

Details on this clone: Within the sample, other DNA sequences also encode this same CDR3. The CDR3: CASSIDLEGEQYF. The CDR3 DNA reads as TGTGCCAGTAGTATAGATTTGGAAGGTGAGCAGTACTTC. The genes are TRBV19 and TRBJ2-7; D not resolved. V was pared by 0 bases and J by 7 bases, with 10 bases between. This CDR3 comprises 13 residues. Germline V gene sequence: CDR1 LNHDA, CDR2 SQIVND (reference sequence).

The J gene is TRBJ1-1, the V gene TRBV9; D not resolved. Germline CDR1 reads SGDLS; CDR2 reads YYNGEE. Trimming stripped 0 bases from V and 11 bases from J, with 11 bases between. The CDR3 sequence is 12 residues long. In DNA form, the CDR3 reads TGTGCCAGCAGCGTAGATTCCGACTCGGCTTTCTTT. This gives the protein CASSVDSDSAFF.

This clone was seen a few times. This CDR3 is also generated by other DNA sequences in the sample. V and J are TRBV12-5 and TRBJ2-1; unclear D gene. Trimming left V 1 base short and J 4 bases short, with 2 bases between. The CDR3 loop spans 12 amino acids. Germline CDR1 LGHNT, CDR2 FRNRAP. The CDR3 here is CASGLGYNEQFF. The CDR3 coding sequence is TGTGCTAGTGGTTTGGGTTACAATGAGCAGTTCTTC.

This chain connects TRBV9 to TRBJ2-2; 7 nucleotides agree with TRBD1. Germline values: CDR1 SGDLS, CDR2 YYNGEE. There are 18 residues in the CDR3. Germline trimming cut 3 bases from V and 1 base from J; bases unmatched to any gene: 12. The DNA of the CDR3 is TGTGCCAGCAGCGATCGATCCGGGACAGCAATGAACACCGGGGAGCTGTTTTTT. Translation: CASSDRSGTAMNTGELFF.